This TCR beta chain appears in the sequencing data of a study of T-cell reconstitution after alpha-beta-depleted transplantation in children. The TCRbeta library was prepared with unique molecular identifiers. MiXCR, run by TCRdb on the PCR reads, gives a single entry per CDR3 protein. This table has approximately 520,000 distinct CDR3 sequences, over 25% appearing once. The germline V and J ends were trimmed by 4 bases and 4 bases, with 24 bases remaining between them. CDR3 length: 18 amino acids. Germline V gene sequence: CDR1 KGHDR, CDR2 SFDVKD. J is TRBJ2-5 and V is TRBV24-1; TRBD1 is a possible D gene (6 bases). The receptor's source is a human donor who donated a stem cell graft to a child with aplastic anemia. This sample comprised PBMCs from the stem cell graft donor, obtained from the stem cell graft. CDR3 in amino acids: CATSDRTLDRYRRETQYF. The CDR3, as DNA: TGTGCCACCAGTGACCGTACCCTAGACAGGTATCGCCGAGAGACCCAGTACTTC.